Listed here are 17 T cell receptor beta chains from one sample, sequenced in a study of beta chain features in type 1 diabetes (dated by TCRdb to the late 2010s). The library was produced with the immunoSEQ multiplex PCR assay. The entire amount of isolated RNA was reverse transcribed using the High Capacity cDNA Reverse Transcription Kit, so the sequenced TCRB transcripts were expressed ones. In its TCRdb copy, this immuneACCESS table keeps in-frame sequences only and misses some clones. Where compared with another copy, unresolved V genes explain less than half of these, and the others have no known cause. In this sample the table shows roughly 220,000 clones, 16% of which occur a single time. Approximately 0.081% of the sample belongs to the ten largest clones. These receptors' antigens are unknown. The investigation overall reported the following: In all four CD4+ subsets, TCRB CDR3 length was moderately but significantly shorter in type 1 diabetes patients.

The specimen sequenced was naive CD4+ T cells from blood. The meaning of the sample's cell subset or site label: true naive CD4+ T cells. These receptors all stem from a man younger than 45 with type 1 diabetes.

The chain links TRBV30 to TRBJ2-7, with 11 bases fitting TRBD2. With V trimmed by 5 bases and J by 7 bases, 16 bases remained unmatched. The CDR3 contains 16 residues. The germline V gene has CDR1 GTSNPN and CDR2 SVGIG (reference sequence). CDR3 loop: CAWLPLRVAGGEEQYF. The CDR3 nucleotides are TGTGCCTGGCTTCCACTTAGGGTAGCGGGAGGGGAAGAGCAGTACTTC.

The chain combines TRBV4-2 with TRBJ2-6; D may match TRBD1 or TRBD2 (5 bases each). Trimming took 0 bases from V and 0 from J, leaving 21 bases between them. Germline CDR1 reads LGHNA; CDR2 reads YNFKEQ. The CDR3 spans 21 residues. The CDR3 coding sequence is TGTGCCAGCAGCCAAGACGTTGGGATGAGGGGCCTACCCTCTGGGGCCAACGTCCTGACTTTC. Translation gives CASSQDVGMRGLPSGANVLTF.

Here the CDR3 DNA reads TGCGCCAGCGGGGGGTCGACAGGTTTACGGGAGACCCAGTACTTC. Translation: CASGGSTGLRETQYF. The chain uses TRBV23-1 and TRBJ2-5; D tentatively reads TRBD1 or TRBD2 (6 bases each). TRBV23-1 is sorted into the ORF group, with uncertain function. Trimming took 8 bases from V and 5 from J, leaving 21 bases between them. This CDR3 has 15 amino acids.

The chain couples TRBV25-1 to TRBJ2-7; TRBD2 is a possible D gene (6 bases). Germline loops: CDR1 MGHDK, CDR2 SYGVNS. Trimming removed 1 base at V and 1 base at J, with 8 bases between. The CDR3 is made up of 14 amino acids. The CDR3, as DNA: TGTGCCAGCAGTGAATTGGGGGGATCCTACGAGCAGTACTTC. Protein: CASSELGGSYEQYF.

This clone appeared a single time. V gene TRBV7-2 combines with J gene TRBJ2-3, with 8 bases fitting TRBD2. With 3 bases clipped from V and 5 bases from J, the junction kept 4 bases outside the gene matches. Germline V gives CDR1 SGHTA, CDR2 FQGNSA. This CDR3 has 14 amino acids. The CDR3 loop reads CASSFGSGVDTQYF. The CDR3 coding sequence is TGTGCCAGCAGCTTTGGTAGCGGGGTAGATACGCAGTATTTT.

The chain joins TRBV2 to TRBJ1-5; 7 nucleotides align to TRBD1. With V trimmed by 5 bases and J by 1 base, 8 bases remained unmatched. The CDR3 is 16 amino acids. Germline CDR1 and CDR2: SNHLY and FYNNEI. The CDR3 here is CASSQQGRESNQPQHF. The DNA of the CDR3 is TGTGCCAGCAGTCAACAGGGGCGGGAGAGCAATCAGCCCCAGCATTTT.

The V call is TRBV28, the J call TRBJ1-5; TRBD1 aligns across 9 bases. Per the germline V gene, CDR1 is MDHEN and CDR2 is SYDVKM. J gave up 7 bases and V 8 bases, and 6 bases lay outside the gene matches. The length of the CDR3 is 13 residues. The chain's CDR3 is CASHTGGGQPQHF. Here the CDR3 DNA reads TGTGCCAGCCATACAGGGGGCGGACAGCCCCAGCATTTT.

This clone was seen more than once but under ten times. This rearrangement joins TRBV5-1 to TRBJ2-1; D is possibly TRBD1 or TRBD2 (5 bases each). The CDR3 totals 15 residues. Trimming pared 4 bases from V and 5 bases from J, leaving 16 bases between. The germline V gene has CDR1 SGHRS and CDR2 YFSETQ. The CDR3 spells CASSPRGWGDNEQFF. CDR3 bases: TGCGCCAGCAGCCCGAGGGGATGGGGAGACAATGAGCAGTTCTTC.

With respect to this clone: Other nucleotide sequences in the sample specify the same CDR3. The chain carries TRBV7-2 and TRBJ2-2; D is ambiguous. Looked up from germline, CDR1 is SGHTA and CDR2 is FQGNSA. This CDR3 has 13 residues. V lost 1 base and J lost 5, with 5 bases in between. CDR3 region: CASSLGQTGELFF. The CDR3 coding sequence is TGTGCCAGCAGCTTAGGACAAACCGGGGAGCTGTTTTTT.

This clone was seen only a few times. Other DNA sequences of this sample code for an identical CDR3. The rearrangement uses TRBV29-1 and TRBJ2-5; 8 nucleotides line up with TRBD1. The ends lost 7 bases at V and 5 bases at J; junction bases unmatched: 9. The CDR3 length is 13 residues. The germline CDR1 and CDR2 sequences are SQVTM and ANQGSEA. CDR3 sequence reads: CSATQGAGETQYF. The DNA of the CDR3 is TGCAGCGCAACCCAGGGGGCCGGGGAGACCCAGTACTTC.

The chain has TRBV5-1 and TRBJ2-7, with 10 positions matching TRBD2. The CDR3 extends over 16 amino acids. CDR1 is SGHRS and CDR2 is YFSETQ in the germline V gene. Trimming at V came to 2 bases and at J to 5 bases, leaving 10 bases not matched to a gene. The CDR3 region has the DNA TGCGCCAGCAGCTTCCCAACCACTAGCGGGATCCACGAGCAGTACTTC. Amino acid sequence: CASSFPTTSGIHEQYF.

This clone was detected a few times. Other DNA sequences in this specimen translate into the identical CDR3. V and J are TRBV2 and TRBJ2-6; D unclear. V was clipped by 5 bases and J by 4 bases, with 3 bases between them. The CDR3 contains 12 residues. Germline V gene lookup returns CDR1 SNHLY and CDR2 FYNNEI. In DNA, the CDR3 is TGTGCCAGCAGTCCCGGGGCCAACGTCCTGACTTTC. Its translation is CASSPGANVLTF.

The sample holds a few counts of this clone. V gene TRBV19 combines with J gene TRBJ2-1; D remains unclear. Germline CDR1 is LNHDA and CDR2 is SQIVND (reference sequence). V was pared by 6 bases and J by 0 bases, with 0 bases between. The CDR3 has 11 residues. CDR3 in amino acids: CASSSYNEQFF. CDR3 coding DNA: TGTGCCAGTAGCTCCTACAATGAGCAGTTCTTC.

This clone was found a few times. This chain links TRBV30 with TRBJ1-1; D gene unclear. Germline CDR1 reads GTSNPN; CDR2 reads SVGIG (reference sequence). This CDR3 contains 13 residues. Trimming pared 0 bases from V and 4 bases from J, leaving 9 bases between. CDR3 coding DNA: TGTGCCTGGAGTGTTGAGGTCTTCACTGAAGCTTTCTTT. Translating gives CAWSVEVFTEAFF.

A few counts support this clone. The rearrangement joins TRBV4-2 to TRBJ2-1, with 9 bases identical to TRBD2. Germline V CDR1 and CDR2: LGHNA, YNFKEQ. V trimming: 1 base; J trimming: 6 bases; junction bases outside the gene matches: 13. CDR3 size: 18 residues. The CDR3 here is CASSQGGSLAGKGNEQFF. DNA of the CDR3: TGTGCCAGCAGCCAAGGAGGCTCCCTAGCGGGAAAAGGCAATGAGCAGTTCTTC.

CDR3 protein: CASSPRGHGSYEQYF. CDR3 DNA sequence: TGTGCCAGCAGTCCCAGGGGACACGGATCCTACGAGCAGTACTTC. This chain joins TRBV27 and TRBJ2-7, with D tentatively TRBD1 (6 bases). V was cut by 5 bases and J by 1 base, with 15 bases left in between. Germline CDR1 is MNHEY and CDR2 is SMNVEV (reference sequence). The CDR3 contains 15 residues.

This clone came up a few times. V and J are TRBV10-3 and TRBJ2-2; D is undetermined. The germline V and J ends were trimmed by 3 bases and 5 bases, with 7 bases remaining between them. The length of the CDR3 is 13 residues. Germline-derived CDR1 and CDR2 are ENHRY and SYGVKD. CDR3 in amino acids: CAISDLDTGELFF. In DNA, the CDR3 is TGTGCCATCAGTGACTTAGATACCGGGGAGCTGTTTTTT.